The 27 T cell receptor beta chains listed next were all sequenced from one sample in a study of T-cell reconstitution after alpha-beta-depleted transplantation in children. Construction of the TCRbeta library involved unique molecular identifiers. A single record per CDR3 protein comes from TCRdb applying MiXCR to the PCR reads. The sample has about half a million distinct CDR3 sequences; around 13% are singletons. The sample consisted of PBMCs from the stem cell graft donor, taken from the stem cell graft. These receptors came from a human donor who donated a stem cell graft to a child with combined immunodeficiency.

Many counts were recorded for this clonotype. The V gene is TRBV28, the J gene TRBJ2-2; D ambiguous. The CDR3 is 13 amino acids. Per the germline V gene, CDR1 is MDHEN and CDR2 is SYDVKM. Trimming took off 7 bases at V and 5 bases at J, with 11 bases between the two ends. CDR3 amino acids: CASTLLQTGELFF. The CDR3 region has the DNA TGTGCCAGCACCCTGTTGCAGACCGGGGAGCTGTTTTTT. Full variable domain (outside the CDR3, taken from reference TRBV28 and TRBJ2-2): DVKVTQSSRYLVKRTGEKVFLECVQDMDHENMFWYRQDPGLGLRLIYFSYDVKMKEKGDIPEGYSVSREKKERFSLILESASTNQTSMYLCASTLLQTGELFFGEGSRLTVL.

This clonotype was detected a few times. The chain uses TRBV20-1 and TRBJ1-4; D gene uncertain. Trimming left V 0 bases short and J 4 bases short, with 12 bases between. Per germline, CDR1 DFQATT and CDR2 SNEGSKA (reference sequence). The CDR3 contains 15 residues. The CDR3 sequence is CSARDLTDLNEKLFF. CDR3 coding DNA: TGCAGTGCTAGAGACCTGACGGATCTTAATGAAAAACTGTTTTTT.

V and J are TRBV7-3 and TRBJ2-5; 15 bases are a match to TRBD2. The trim removed 5 bases at V and 5 bases at J, leaving 3 bases unmatched. The CDR3 has 15 amino acids. Germline V CDR1 and CDR2: SGHTA, FQGTGA. The CDR3 spells CASSVGTSGGETQYF. In nucleotides, the CDR3 is TGTGCCAGCAGCGTTGGGACTAGCGGGGGGGAGACCCAGTACTTC.

The rearrangement links TRBV20-1 to TRBJ2-3, with 8 nucleotides matching TRBD2. Germline assignment: CDR1 DFQATT and CDR2 SNEGSKA (reference sequence). This CDR3 region has 14 residues. The trim removed 6 bases at V and 2 bases at J, leaving 7 bases unmatched. CDR3 in amino acids: CSAPERGHTDTQYF. CDR3 in DNA: TGCAGTGCCCCGGAGCGGGGGCACACAGATACGCAGTATTTT.

This clonotype was observed at least ten times. V usage is TRBV20-1 and J usage is TRBJ2-1; D uncertain. The CDR3 totals 15 residues. Per the germline V gene, CDR1 is DFQATT and CDR2 is SNEGSKA (reference sequence). The V gene lost 0 bases and the J gene lost 1 base, with 10 bases spanning the gap. In nucleotides, the CDR3 is TGCAGTGCTAGAGATCTTTCCCTGTCCTACAATGAGCAGTTCTTC. It translates to CSARDLSLSYNEQFF.

This clonotype was counted only a few times. The chain joins TRBV11-1 to TRBJ2-7, with 10 bases lining up with TRBD2. V trimming: 5 bases; J trimming: 0 bases; junction bases outside the gene matches: 7. Germline V gene sequence: CDR1 SGHAT, CDR2 FQDESV (reference sequence). This CDR3 comprises 16 residues. The CDR3 DNA follows: TGTGCCAGCAGCGCGCAGCCTAGCGGGGGCTCCTACGAGCAGTACTTC. This codes for CASSAQPSGGSYEQYF. The full variable domain, rest sourced from reference TRBV11-1 and TRBJ2-7, is EAEVAQSPRYKITEKSQAVAFWCDPISGHATLYWYRQILGQGPELLVQFQDESVVDDSQLPKDRFSAERLKGVDSTLKIQPAELGDSAMYLCASSAQPSGGSYEQYFGPGTRLTVT.

This clonotype was detected many times. The V call is TRBV6-5, the J call TRBJ2-3, with 7 bases matching TRBD2. CDR1 MNHEY and CDR2 SVGAGI come from the germline V gene. The junction had 10 bases not matched to a gene; V was cut back by 6 bases and J by 4 bases. The CDR3 runs to 15 residues. CDR3 amino acids: CASRRAPAGADTQYF. DNA of the CDR3: TGTGCCAGCAGGAGGGCTCCCGCGGGGGCAGATACGCAGTATTTT.

This clonotype has just a few counts. The chain recombines TRBV12-3 or TRBV12-4 with TRBJ2-7; D is possibly TRBD2 (7 bases). V lost 3 bases and J 5 bases, leaving 20 bases between the germline ends. The CDR3 runs 16 residues. Here the CDR3 reads CASSFILGGAGNEQYF. The CDR3 bases are TGTGCCAGCAGTTTTATCTTGGGGGGGGCTGGGAACGAGCAGTACTTC.

The chain recombines TRBV30 with TRBJ2-1, with D hard to call. The CDR3 loop spans 12 amino acids. Germline CDR1 is GTSNPN and CDR2 is SVGIG (reference sequence). The V end lost 0 bases, the J end lost 9 bases, and 9 bases lay between the germline ends. This chain's CDR3 is CAWSVGAGEQFF. DNA for the CDR3: TGTGCCTGGAGTGTAGGAGCTGGTGAGCAGTTCTTC.

This clonotype was counted many times. Written as DNA, the CDR3 is TGTGCCAGCAGTTTAGGACGGCGGGACCAGCCCCAGCATTTT. The encoded protein is CASSLGRRDQPQHF. This sequence joins TRBV12-3 or TRBV12-4 and TRBJ1-5; D is perhaps TRBD1 (5 bases). V gave up 1 base and J gave up 7 bases, with 11 bases separating them. The CDR3 is made up of 14 amino acids.

CDR3 sequence: CASSYSKQDRANTGELFF. The CDR3 nucleotides are TGTGCCAGCAGTTACTCTAAGCAGGACAGGGCGAACACCGGGGAGCTGTTTTTT. The rearrangement links TRBV6-5 to TRBJ2-2; 8 nucleotides match TRBD1. V gave up 0 bases and J gave up 0 bases; unmatched junction bases: 6. Germline CDR1 reads MNHEY; CDR2 reads SVGAGI. There are 18 residues in the CDR3.

Only a few counts were recorded for this clonotype. The genes are TRBV29-1 and TRBJ1-1; TRBD1 might be the D (6 bases). The ends were cut back, 7 bases at V and 6 bases at J, with 15 bases in the middle. Per the germline V gene, CDR1 is SQVTM and CDR2 is ANQGSEA. This CDR3 is 12 amino acids long. DNA of the CDR3: TGCAGCGCTCGGGACAACAACGCTGAAGCTTTCTTT. It encodes CSARDNNAEAFF.

This clonotype appeared many times. The chain recombines TRBV9 with TRBJ2-3; 11 nucleotides line up with TRBD2. Trimming removed 4 bases from V and 4 bases from J; junction bases left unmatched: 5. This CDR3 has 15 amino acids. CDR1 SGDLS and CDR2 YYNGEE come from the germline V gene. The CDR3 bases are TGTGCCAGCAGCATCGGGACTAGCGGCGCAGATACGCAGTATTTT. Residues: CASSIGTSGADTQYF.

The table lists this clonotype with many counts. J is TRBJ2-7 and V is TRBV4-1; 9 nucleotides agree with TRBD1. Trimming cost V 4 bases and J 0 bases; bases outside gene matches: 1. This CDR3 is built from 14 residues. Germline CDR1 reads MGHRA; CDR2 reads YSYEKL. The chain's CDR3 is CASSRTGDSYEQYF. CDR3 in DNA: TGCGCCAGCAGCCGGACAGGGGACTCCTACGAGCAGTACTTC.

The CDR3 DNA sequence: TGTGCCAGCAGCCAAATATCGCAGGGGGCCCCGAACACCGGGGAGCTGTTTTTT. The encoded protein is CASSQISQGAPNTGELFF. The chain couples TRBV4-2 to TRBJ2-2, with 8 bases aligning to TRBD1. Germline V gene lookup returns CDR1 LGHNA and CDR2 YNFKEQ. The CDR3 runs 18 residues. V shed 2 bases and J 0 bases; nucleotides not matched to a gene: 8.

Worth noting for this clonotype: This may be a read error: a much more frequent sequence differs by one nucleotide. V is TRBV7-9 and J is TRBJ2-1; 10 bases map to TRBD2. The CDR3 extends over 15 amino acids. The germline CDR1 and CDR2 sequences are SEHNR and FQNEAQ (reference sequence). CDR3 sequence reads: CVSSLRTSGYNEQFF. In nucleotides, the CDR3 is TGTGTCAGCAGCTTAAGGACTAGCGGTTACAATGAGCAGTTCTTC.

V and J are TRBV30 and TRBJ1-6; the D is unclear. Germline CDR1 is GTSNPN and CDR2 is SVGIG (reference sequence). This CDR3 has 15 residues. V lost 0 bases to trimming and J lost 4 bases, with 10 bases between them. CDR3: CAWSVQTAYNSPLHF. The DNA for the CDR3 is TGTGCCTGGAGTGTACAAACTGCTTATAATTCACCCCTCCACTTT.

The table lists this clonotype with a few counts. The genes are TRBV7-2 and TRBJ2-7, with TRBD2 as a possible D gene (6 bases). This CDR3 is 15 amino acids long. The V gene's germline CDR1 is SGHTA and CDR2 FQGNSA. Trimming cost V 6 bases and J 0 bases, with 15 bases left between them. The chain's CDR3 is CASSPTAGTSYEQYF. DNA of the CDR3: TGTGCCAGCAGTCCGACGGCGGGGACCTCCTACGAGCAGTACTTC. The whole variable domain, filled in from reference TRBV7-2 and TRBJ2-7, reads GAGVSQSPSNKVTEKGKDVELRCDPISGHTALYWYRQSLGQGLEFLIYFQGNSAPDKSGLPSDRFSAERTGGSVSTLTIQRTQQEDSAVYLCASSPTAGTSYEQYFGPGTRLTVT.

This clonotype was detected ten times or more. CDR3 residues: CASSPFTNSGANVLTF. In DNA, the CDR3 is TGTGCCAGCAGCCCCTTCACGAACTCTGGGGCCAACGTCCTGACTTTC. The V and J genes are TRBV6-2 or TRBV6-3 and TRBJ2-6, with D unclear. This CDR3 is built from 16 residues. Trimming stripped 6 bases from V and 0 bases from J, with 12 bases between. Germline values: CDR1 MNHEY, CDR2 SVGEGT.

The chain couples TRBV12-3 or TRBV12-4 to TRBJ2-2, with D possibly matching TRBD2 (6 bases). Trimming pared 5 bases from V and 0 bases from J, leaving 13 bases between. The CDR3 contains 16 residues. Here the CDR3 DNA reads TGTGCCAGCAGTCCGGCGGGACCCCCGAACACCGGGGAGCTGTTTTTT. Translation gives CASSPAGPPNTGELFF.

This sequence joins TRBV12-3 or TRBV12-4 and TRBJ2-5, with 9 bases matching TRBD2. J was trimmed by 4 bases and V by 6 bases; bases with no gene match: 12. This CDR3 is 16 amino acids long. This CDR3 reads CASSLRGGGAVETQYF. CDR3 in DNA: TGTGCCAGCAGCCTCCGGGGCGGGGGGGCGGTAGAGACCCAGTACTTC.

This clonotype was seen more than once but under ten times. This chain uses TRBV18 with TRBJ2-1; 8 positions agree with TRBD1. Germline CDR1 reads KGHSH; CDR2 reads LQKENI. The CDR3 contains 18 residues. Trimming took 3 bases from V and 0 from J; bases not matched to a gene: 10. CDR3 sequence: CASSPTVGGTGSYNEQFF. CDR3 bases: TGTGCCAGCTCACCCACAGTCGGCGGGACAGGCTCCTACAATGAGCAGTTCTTC.

This clonotype was counted a few times. The V and J genes are TRBV5-4 and TRBJ1-2; the D gene is possibly TRBD1 (5 bases). The CDR3 sequence is 15 residues long. Germline CDR1 and CDR2: SGHNT and YYREEE (reference sequence). V lost 4 bases to trimming and J lost 4 bases, with 17 bases between them. CDR3 in amino acids: CASSADRGLIYGYTF. The CDR3 DNA follows: TGTGCCAGCAGCGCCGATCGGGGCTTAATCTATGGCTACACCTTC. The full variable domain, in which reference TRBV5-4 and TRBJ1-2 provide the parts outside the CDR3, is ETGVTQSPTHLIKTRGQQVTLRCSSQSGHNTVSWYQQALGQGPQFIFQYYREEENGRGNFPPRFSGLQFPNYSSELNVNALELDDSALYLCASSADRGLIYGYTFGSGTRLTVV.

The chain is built from TRBV7-8 and TRBJ2-1; 11 nucleotides line up with TRBD2. With 0 bases clipped from V and 9 bases from J, the junction kept 10 bases outside the gene matches. Per the germline V gene, CDR1 is SGHVS and CDR2 is FQNEAQ. CDR3 size: 17 residues. CDR3 protein: CASSLAVTSGSQGEQFF. Here the CDR3 DNA reads TGTGCCAGCAGCTTAGCCGTTACTAGCGGGAGCCAAGGTGAGCAGTTCTTC.

The rearrangement joins TRBV3-1 to TRBJ2-7; 8 positions match TRBD1. Looked up from germline, CDR1 is LGHDT and CDR2 is YNNKEL (reference sequence). The CDR3 loop spans 14 amino acids. V trimming: 4 bases; J trimming: 2 bases; junction bases outside the gene matches: 4. CDR3: CASSRQGAAYEQYF. In nucleotides, the CDR3 is TGTGCCAGCAGCCGGCAGGGGGCGGCCTACGAGCAGTACTTC.

This clonotype was found many times. This chain joins TRBV7-8 and TRBJ2-5; 9 bases are a match to TRBD2. With 3 bases clipped from V and 4 bases from J, the junction kept 3 bases outside the gene matches. Germline loops: CDR1 SGHVS, CDR2 FQNEAQ. The CDR3 has 14 residues. The CDR3 reads CASSFIAGVETQYF. CDR3 in DNA: TGTGCCAGCAGCTTTATAGCGGGGGTAGAGACCCAGTACTTC.

There are many counts of this clonotype. This chain uses TRBV29-1 with TRBJ2-3; 7 nucleotides line up with TRBD2. The ends lost 7 bases at V and 2 bases at J; junction bases unmatched: 12. The CDR3 has 15 residues. Germline V lookup: CDR1 SQVTM, CDR2 ANQGSEA. The CDR3 region has the DNA TGCAGCGGCCTGCTGCCCAGCGGGGCCACAGATACGCAGTATTTT. Residues: CSGLLPSGATDTQYF.